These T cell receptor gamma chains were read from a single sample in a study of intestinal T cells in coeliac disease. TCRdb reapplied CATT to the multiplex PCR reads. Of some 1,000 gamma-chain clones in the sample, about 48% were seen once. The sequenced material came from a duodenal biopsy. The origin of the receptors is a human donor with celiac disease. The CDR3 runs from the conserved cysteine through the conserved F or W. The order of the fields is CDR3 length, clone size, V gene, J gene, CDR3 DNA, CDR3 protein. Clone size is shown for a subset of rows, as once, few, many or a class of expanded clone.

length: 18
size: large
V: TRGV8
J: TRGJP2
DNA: TGTGCCACCTGGGCTCAGGTCGGACGATATTTGAGTGATTGGATCAAGACGTTT
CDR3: CATWAQVGRYLSDWIKTF

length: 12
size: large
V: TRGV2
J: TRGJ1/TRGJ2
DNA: TGTGCCACCTGGGACGGACCCTATAAGAAACTCTTT
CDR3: CATWDGPYKKLF

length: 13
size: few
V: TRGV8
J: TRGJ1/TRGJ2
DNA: TGTGCACCTGGGATAAGCAGGCTTTGGAAGAAACTCTTT
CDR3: CAPGISRLWKKLF

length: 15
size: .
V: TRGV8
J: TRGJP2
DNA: TGTGCACCTGGCAACCACAAGAGTAGTGATTGGATCAAGACGTTT
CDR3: CAPGNHKSSDWIKTF

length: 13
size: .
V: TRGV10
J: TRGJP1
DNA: TGTGCAACCCAATATACCACTGGTTGGTTCAAGATATTT
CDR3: CATQYTTGWFKIF

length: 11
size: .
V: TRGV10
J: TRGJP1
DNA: TGTGCTGCGTGGGTTGGGGGTTCAAAGATATTT
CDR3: CAAWVGGSKIF

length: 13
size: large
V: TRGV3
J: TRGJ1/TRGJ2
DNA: TGTGCCACCTGGGACAGGCCAAGGTATAAGAAACTCTTT
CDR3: CATWDRPRYKKLF

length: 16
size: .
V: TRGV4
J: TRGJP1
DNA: TGTGCCACCTGGGATGGGCCTAGGCCTACTGGTTGGTTCAAGATATTT
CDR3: CATWDGPRPTGWFKIF

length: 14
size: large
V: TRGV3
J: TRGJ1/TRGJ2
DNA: TGTGCCACCTGGGACAGGCCATGGGTTTATAAGAAACTCTTT
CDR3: CATWDRPWVYKKLF

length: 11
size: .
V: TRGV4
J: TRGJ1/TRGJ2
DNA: TGTGCCACCTGGGATGGGGGTAAGAAACTCTTT
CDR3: CATWDGGKKLF

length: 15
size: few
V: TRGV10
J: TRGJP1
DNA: TGTGCTGCGTGGGTCCCCCAAGACACTGGTTGGTTCAAGATATTT
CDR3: CAAWVPQDTGWFKIF

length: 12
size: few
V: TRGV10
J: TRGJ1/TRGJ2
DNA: TGTGCTGCGTGGGATTATTTTTATAAGAAACTCTTT
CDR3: CAAWDYFYKKLF

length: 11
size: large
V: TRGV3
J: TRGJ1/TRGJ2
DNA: TGTGCCACCTGGGACAGGCCGGAGAAACTCTTT
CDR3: CATWDRPEKLF

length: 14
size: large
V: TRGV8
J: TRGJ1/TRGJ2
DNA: TGTGCCACCTGGGATAGGAGGAATTATTATAAGAAACTCTTT
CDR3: CATWDRRNYYKKLF

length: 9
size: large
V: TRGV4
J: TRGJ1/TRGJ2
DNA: TGTGCCACCTGGATCAAGAAACTCTTT
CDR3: CATWIKKLF